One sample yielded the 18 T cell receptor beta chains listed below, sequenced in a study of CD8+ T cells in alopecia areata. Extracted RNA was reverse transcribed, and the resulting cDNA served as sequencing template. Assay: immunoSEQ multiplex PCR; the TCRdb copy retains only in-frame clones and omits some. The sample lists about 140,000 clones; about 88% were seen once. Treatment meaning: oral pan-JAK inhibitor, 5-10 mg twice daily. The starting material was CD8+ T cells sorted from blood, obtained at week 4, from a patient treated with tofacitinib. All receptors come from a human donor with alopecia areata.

The CDR3 region has the DNA TGTGCCAGCAGCTTAGATCCTGATGAAAAACTGTTTTTT. This encodes CASSLDPDEKLFF. The gene calls are TRBV11-2 and TRBJ1-4; D call uncertain. The V end lost 0 bases, the J end lost 6 bases, and 5 bases lay between the germline ends. Germline V CDR1 and CDR2: SGHAT, FQNNGV. This CDR3 is built from 13 residues.

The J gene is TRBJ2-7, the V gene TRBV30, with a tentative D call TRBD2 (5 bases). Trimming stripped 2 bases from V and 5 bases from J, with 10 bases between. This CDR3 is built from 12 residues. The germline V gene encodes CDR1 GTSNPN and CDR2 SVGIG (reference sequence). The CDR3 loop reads CAWSPAGHEQYF. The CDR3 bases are TGTGCCTGGAGTCCCGCGGGTCACGAGCAGTACTTC.

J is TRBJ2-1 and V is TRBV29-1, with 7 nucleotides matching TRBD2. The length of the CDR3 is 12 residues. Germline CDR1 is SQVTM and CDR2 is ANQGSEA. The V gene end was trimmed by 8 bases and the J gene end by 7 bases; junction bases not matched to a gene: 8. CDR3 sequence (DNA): TGCAGCTTCCGGGGGGAGAGGAATGAGCAGTTCTTC. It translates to CSFRGERNEQFF.

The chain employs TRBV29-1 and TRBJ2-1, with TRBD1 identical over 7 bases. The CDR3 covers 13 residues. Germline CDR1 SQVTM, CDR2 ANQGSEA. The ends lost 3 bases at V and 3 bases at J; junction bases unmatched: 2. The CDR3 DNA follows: TGCAGCGTTGACAGGGGGATCTACAATGAGCAGTTCTTC. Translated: CSVDRGIYNEQFF.

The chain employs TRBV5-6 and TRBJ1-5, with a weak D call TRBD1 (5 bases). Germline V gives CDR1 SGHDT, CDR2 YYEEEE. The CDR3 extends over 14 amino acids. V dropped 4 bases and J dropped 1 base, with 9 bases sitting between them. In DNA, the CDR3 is TGTGCCAGCAGCCACAGACAGAGCAATCAGCCCCAGCATTTT. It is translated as CASSHRQSNQPQHF.

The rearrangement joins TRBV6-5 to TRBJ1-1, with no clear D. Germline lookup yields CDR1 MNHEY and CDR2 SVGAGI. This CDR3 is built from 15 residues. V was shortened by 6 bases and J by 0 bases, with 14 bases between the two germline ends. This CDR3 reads CASRMATTLNTEAFF. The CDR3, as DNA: TGTGCCAGCAGGATGGCCACGACACTGAACACTGAAGCTTTCTTT.

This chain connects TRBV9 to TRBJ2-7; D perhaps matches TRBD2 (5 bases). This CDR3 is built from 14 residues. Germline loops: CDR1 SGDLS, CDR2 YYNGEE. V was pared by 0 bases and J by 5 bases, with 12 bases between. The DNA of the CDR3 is TGTGCCAGCAGCGTAGAAGGAGGAAAGGACGAGCAGTACTTC. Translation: CASSVEGGKDEQYF.

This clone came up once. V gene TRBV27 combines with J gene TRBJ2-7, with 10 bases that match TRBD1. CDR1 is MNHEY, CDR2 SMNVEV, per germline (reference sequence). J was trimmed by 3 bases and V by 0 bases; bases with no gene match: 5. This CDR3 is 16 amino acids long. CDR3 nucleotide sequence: TGTGCCAGCAGTTTATCCCGGACAGGGGGGTACTACGAGCAGTACTTC. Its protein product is CASSLSRTGGYYEQYF.

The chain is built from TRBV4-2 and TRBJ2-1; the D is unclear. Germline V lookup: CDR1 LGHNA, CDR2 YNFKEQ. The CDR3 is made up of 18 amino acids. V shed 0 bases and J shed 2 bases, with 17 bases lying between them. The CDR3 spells CASSQDHSGGPPYNEQFF. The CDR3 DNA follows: TGTGCCAGCAGCCAAGATCATTCGGGCGGTCCACCCTACAATGAGCAGTTCTTC.

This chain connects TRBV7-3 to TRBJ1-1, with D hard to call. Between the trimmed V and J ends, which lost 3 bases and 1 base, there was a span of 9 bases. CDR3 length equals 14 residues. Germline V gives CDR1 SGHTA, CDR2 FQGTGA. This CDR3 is CASSFFLSNTEAFF. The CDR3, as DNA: TGTGCCAGCAGCTTCTTTCTCTCGAACACTGAAGCTTTCTTT.

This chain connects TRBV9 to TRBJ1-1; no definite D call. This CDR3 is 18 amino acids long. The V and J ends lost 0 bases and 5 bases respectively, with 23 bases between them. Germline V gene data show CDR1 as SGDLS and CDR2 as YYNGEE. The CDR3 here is CASSVADFPLVDITEAFF. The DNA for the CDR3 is TGTGCCAGCAGCGTAGCGGACTTCCCGTTGGTTGATATAACTGAAGCTTTCTTT.

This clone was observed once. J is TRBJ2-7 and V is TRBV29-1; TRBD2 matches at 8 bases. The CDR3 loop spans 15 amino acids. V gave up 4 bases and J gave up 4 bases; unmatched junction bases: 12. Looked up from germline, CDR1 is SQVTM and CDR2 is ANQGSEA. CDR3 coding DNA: TGCAGCGTTGTTCATCCGGGAGGGGAGGGATACGAGCAGTACTTC. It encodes CSVVHPGGEGYEQYF.

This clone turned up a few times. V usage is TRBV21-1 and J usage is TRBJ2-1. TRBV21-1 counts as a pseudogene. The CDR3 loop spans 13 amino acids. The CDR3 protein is CASSTDPRNEQFF. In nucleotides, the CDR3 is TGTGCCAGCAGCACCGACCCCCGAAATGAGCAGTTCTTC.

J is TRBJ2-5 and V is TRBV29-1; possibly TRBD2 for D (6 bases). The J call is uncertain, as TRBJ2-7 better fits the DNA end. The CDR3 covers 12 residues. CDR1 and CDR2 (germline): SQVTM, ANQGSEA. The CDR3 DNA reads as TGCAGCGTTGAGGGACTCTCCTACGAGCAGTACTTC. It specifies CSVEGLSYEQYF.

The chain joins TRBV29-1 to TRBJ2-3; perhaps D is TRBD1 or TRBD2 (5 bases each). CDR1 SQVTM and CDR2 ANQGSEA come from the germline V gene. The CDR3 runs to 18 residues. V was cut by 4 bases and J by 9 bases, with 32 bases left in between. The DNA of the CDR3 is TGCAGCGTTGTCGGCAGTACGGAGGACGGGGCGAACGTTGCGACGCAGTATTTT. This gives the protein CSVVGSTEDGANVATQYF.

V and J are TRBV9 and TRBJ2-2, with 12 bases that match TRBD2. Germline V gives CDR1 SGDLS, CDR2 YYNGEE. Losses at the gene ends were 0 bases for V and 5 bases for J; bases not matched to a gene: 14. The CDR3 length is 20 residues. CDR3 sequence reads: CASSVATGGTSGRPTGELFF. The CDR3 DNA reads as TGTGCCAGCAGCGTAGCTACGGGGGGTACTAGCGGGAGGCCAACCGGGGAGCTGTTTTTT. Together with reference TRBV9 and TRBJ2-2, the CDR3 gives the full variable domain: DSGVTQTPKHLITATGQRVTLRCSPRSGDLSVYWYQQSLDQGLQFLIQYYNGEERAKGNILERFSAQQFPDLHSELNLSSLELGDSALYFCASSVATGGTSGRPTGELFFGEGSRLTVL.

Here the CDR3 reads CASSAGLNEQFF. In nucleotides, the CDR3 is TGTGCCAGCAGTGCCGGACTCAATGAGCAGTTCTTC. The gene calls are TRBV6-1 and TRBJ2-1, with D tentatively TRBD2 (5 bases). Germline V CDR1 and CDR2: MNHNS, SASEGT. The V and J ends lost 4 bases and 6 bases respectively, with 7 bases between them. The CDR3 extends over 12 amino acids.

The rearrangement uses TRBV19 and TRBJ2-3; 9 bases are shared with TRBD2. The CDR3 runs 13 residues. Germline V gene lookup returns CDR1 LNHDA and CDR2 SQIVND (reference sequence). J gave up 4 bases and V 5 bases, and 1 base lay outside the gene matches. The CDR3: CASSWTSADTQYF. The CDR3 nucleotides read TGTGCCAGTAGTTGGACTAGCGCAGATACGCAGTATTTT. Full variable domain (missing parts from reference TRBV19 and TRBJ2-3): DGGITQSPKYLFRKEGQNVTLSCEQNLNHDAMYWYRQDPGQGLRLIYYSQIVNDFQKGDIAEGYSVSREKKESFPLTVTSAQKNPTAFYLCASSWTSADTQYFGPGTRLTVL.